A selection of T cell receptor beta chains follows, all from one sample in a study of cytomegalovirus exposure and HLA in healthy donors. TCRdb's table, derived via immunoSEQ multiplex PCR, lists solely in-frame clones and lacks some. The top ten clones hold over 0.95% of a sample with 75,000 to 80,000 clones, around 82% of them seen once. Input material: PBMCs. The receptors originated from a male donor in good health and CMV-seronegative. Each CDR3 is given with its conserved first and last residue. Each record gives: D gene, V gene, J gene, clone size, CDR3 DNA, CDR3 protein. A D gene is named only where the DNA matches it firmly. Only some rows state a clone size, as once, few, many or a class for expanded clones.

D gene: TRBD2; V gene: TRBV7-2; J gene: TRBJ2-1; clone size: .; CDR3 DNA: TGTGCCAGCACCATTAGCGTAGGCGGGGGGGACAATGAGCAGTTCTTC; CDR3 protein: CASTISVGGGDNEQFF
D gene: TRBD2; V gene: TRBV5-1; J gene: TRBJ2-1; clone size: .; CDR3 DNA: TGCGCCAGCAGCTGGGGACTAGCGGGAGGGGATGAGCAGTTCTTC; CDR3 protein: CASSWGLAGGDEQFF
D gene: .; V gene: TRBV7-2; J gene: TRBJ2-2; clone size: .; CDR3 DNA: TGTGCCAGCAGCTCGCAGGGAGGGGGTAGAACCGGGGAGCTGTTTTTT; CDR3 protein: CASSSQGGGRTGELFF
D gene: TRBD2; V gene: TRBV7-2; J gene: TRBJ2-3; clone size: .; CDR3 DNA: TGTGCCAGCAGCTTGACTAGCGGGGGGTTTGCAGATACGCAGTATTTT; CDR3 protein: CASSLTSGGFADTQYF
D gene: .; V gene: TRBV9; J gene: TRBJ2-5; clone size: once; CDR3 DNA: TGTGCCAGCAGAGAAAGAGGTCGAGGGGGGGGTAGAGAGACCCAGTACTTC; CDR3 protein: CASRERGRGGGRETQYF
D gene: TRBD1; V gene: TRBV4-2; J gene: TRBJ2-2; clone size: .; CDR3 DNA: TGTGCCAGCAGCCATCGACAGGGGCCGAACCAGAACACCGGGGAGCTGTTTTTT; CDR3 protein: CASSHRQGPNQNTGELFF
D gene: TRBD1; V gene: TRBV5-1; J gene: TRBJ2-7; clone size: .; CDR3 DNA: TGCGCCAGCAGCGGTACAGGGGGCCGGGGATGGGACTTC; CDR3 protein: CASSGTGGRGWDF
D gene: TRBD1; V gene: TRBV27; J gene: TRBJ2-3; clone size: .; CDR3 DNA: TGTGCCAGCAGTTCGGACAGGGGGCGAGTACGAACAGATACGCAGTATTTT; CDR3 protein: CASSSDRGRVRTDTQYF
D gene: .; V gene: TRBV6-5; J gene: TRBJ2-7; clone size: .; CDR3 DNA: TGTGCCAGCAGTTACTCTGTGGGCAGCAGCTACGAGCAGTACTTC; CDR3 protein: CASSYSVGSSYEQYF
D gene: .; V gene: TRBV4-2; J gene: TRBJ1-1; clone size: .; CDR3 DNA: TGTGCCAGCAGCCAAGATACGCGAAACACTGAAGCTTTCTTT; CDR3 protein: CASSQDTRNTEAFF
D gene: TRBD2; V gene: TRBV9; J gene: TRBJ2-1; clone size: .; CDR3 DNA: TGTGCCAGCAGCCACCGACTAGCGGGGCCTATGGGTGAGCAGTTCTTC; CDR3 protein: CASSHRLAGPMGEQFF
D gene: .; V gene: TRBV7-6; J gene: TRBJ2-6; clone size: .; CDR3 DNA: TGTGCCAGCGCCACGAGCTCTGGGGCCAACGTCCTGACTTTC; CDR3 protein: CASATSSGANVLTF
D gene: .; V gene: TRBV19; J gene: TRBJ2-1; clone size: .; CDR3 DNA: TGTGCCAGTACAATAAACACCAGTCCCAACAATGAGCAGTTCTTC; CDR3 protein: CASTINTSPNNEQFF
D gene: .; V gene: TRBV4-1; J gene: TRBJ2-1; clone size: .; CDR3 DNA: TGCGCCAGCAGCCAAGATAGACTAGTGCTGAGCAATGAGCAGTTCTTC; CDR3 protein: CASSQDRLVLSNEQFF
D gene: .; V gene: TRBV28; J gene: TRBJ1-2; clone size: .; CDR3 DNA: TGTGCCAGCGGATACATGTGGGCGTGGGAGACCTTC; CDR3 protein: CASGYMWAWETF
D gene: TRBD1; V gene: TRBV2; J gene: TRBJ2-7; clone size: .; CDR3 DNA: TGTGCCAGCAGTTTCGACAGGGGGCTCGAGCAGTACTTC; CDR3 protein: CASSFDRGLEQYF
D gene: TRBD1; V gene: TRBV6-1; J gene: TRBJ2-5; clone size: .; CDR3 DNA: TGTGCCAGCAGCGGAAGACAGGGACAAGAGACCCAGTACTTC; CDR3 protein: CASSGRQGQETQYF
D gene: .; V gene: TRBV10-3; J gene: TRBJ1-4; clone size: .; CDR3 DNA: TGTGCCATCAGTGAAGAGGGAGGAGCGACAAAACTGTTTTTT; CDR3 protein: CAISEEGGATKLFF
D gene: .; V gene: TRBV9; J gene: TRBJ2-2; clone size: .; CDR3 DNA: TGTGCCAGCAGCGCGGTCACCGGGGAGCTGTTTTTT; CDR3 protein: CASSAVTGELFF
D gene: .; V gene: TRBV6-1; J gene: TRBJ1-2; clone size: .; CDR3 DNA: TGTGCCAGCAGTGAAGGGGAAGCGGGGAACTATGGCTACACCTTC; CDR3 protein: CASSEGEAGNYGYTF